Following are 22 T cell receptor beta chains from one sample sequenced in a study of T cell repertoires in cytomegalovirus infection (dated by TCRdb to the late 2010s). TCRdb records Illumina HiSeq 1500 as the sequencer. TCRdb itself trimmed the public reads at Q25 with fastp, ran MiXCR and retained productive beta chains. Identical CDR3 proteins give one entry, which carries the most common genes and DNA. Counted in this sample were about 400,000 distinct CDR3 sequences; 34% of them appeared once. The leading ten clones occupy about 14% of the sample. Interpreted using the paper, the treatment or condition label stands for: in vitro stimulation with specific CMV peptide epitopes to enrich CMV-specific T cells. Their cognate antigens are unknown. Sequencing used cultured PBMCs, obtained from culture after CMV antigen stimulation. Receptor source: a human donor in good health (CMV status not recorded). Some clones in this sample may be carry-over from other donors' samples.

V and J are TRBV30 and TRBJ1-2; D remains ambiguous. This CDR3 has 13 amino acids. The germline V gene encodes CDR1 GTSNPN and CDR2 SVGIG (reference sequence). The ends were cut back, 2 bases at V and 1 base at J, with 8 bases in the middle. CDR3 amino acids: CAWSSRGNYGYTF. The CDR3 region has the DNA TGTGCCTGGAGTTCCCGGGGTAACTATGGCTACACCTTC. Based on the CDR3 plus reference TRBV30 and TRBJ1-2, the full variable domain is SQTIHQWPATLVQPVGSPLSLECTVEGTSNPNLYWYRQAAGRGLQLLFYSVGIGQISSEVPQNLSASRPQDRQFILSSKKLLLSDSGFYLCAWSSRGNYGYTFGSGTRLTVV.

The chain couples TRBV20-1 to TRBJ2-3, with D possibly being TRBD1 or TRBD2 (6 bases each). CDR1 and CDR2 (germline): DFQATT, SNEGSKA (reference sequence). V was shortened by 5 bases and J by 6 bases, with 21 bases between the two germline ends. This CDR3 spans 15 amino acids. The CDR3 sequence: CSASSGAGTSDTQYF. The CDR3 DNA is TGCAGTGCTTCCTCGGGGGCGGGGACCTCGGATACGCAGTATTTT.

The J gene is TRBJ2-1, the V gene TRBV19; 8 bases match TRBD1. The germline gives CDR1 LNHDA, CDR2 SQIVND (reference sequence). The J segment lost 8 bases and the V segment lost 7 bases, leaving 7 bases of the junction unmatched. The CDR3 has 13 residues. CDR3 sequence: CASTDREYDEQFF. The CDR3 nucleotides are TGTGCCAGTACGGACAGGGAATACGATGAGCAGTTCTTC.

The chain couples TRBV2 to TRBJ2-3, with 12 bases matching TRBD2. The CDR3 is 19 residues long. Germline V gene sequence: CDR1 SNHLY, CDR2 FYNNEI. Trimming at V came to 6 bases and at J to 3 bases, leaving 16 bases not matched to a gene. The CDR3 loop is CASRGLRLAGGSWTDTQYF. The CDR3, as DNA: TGTGCCAGCAGGGGTCTACGGCTAGCGGGAGGGTCGTGGACAGATACGCAGTATTTT.

The genes are TRBV7-8 and TRBJ2-1; 9 nucleotides match TRBD2. After removal of 4 bases from V and 5 bases from J, the junction contained 3 bases not matched to a gene. Germline V CDR1 and CDR2: SGHVS, FQNEAQ. The CDR3 is 14 amino acids. The CDR3 here is CASSCSGGNNEQFF. The CDR3 DNA follows: TGTGCCAGCAGCTGTAGCGGGGGTAACAATGAGCAGTTCTTC.

This clonotype came up once. The genes are TRBV19 and TRBJ1-2; TRBD1 might be the D (5 bases). The CDR3 sequence is 16 residues long. Trimming took 7 bases from V and 2 from J, leaving 20 bases between them. Looked up from germline, CDR1 is LNHDA and CDR2 is SQIVND (reference sequence). The CDR3: CASKGPEGLINYGYTF. The CDR3 DNA reads TGTGCCAGTAAGGGTCCGGAGGGGTTAATCAACTATGGCTACACCTTC.

As regards this clonotype: A read error may be the cause here, since a much bigger clone is one base away. The chain carries TRBV7-8 and TRBJ2-7; 10 bases align to TRBD2. The CDR3 runs to 15 residues. Germline loops: CDR1 SGHVS, CDR2 FQNEAQ. J gave up 5 bases and V 3 bases, and 7 bases lay outside the gene matches. The CDR3 reads CASSFQGLAEDEQYV. In DNA form, the CDR3 reads TGTGCCAGCAGCTTTCAAGGACTAGCGGAAGACGAGCAGTACGTC.

This chain joins TRBV2 and TRBJ2-3; weak D call: TRBD2 (5 bases). There are 12 residues in the CDR3. V lost 7 bases, J lost 4 bases, and 9 bases lay in between. Per the germline V gene, CDR1 is SNHLY and CDR2 is FYNNEI. CDR3 amino acids: CASITAADTQYF. For the CDR3, the DNA is TGTGCCAGCATAACAGCGGCAGATACGCAGTATTTT.

J is TRBJ1-1 and V is TRBV10-3, with TRBD1 identical over 10 bases. CDR3 length: 14 residues. Germline V gene data show CDR1 as ENHRY and CDR2 as SYGVKD. V dropped 8 bases and J dropped 6; count of bases not matched to a gene: 9. CDR3 sequence (DNA): TGTGCCATCGACTCGGGACAGGGGCCAGCTGAAGCTTTCTTT. The encoded protein is CAIDSGQGPAEAFF.

There are a few counts of this clonotype. J is TRBJ1-6 and V is TRBV7-6; TRBD1 is a possible D gene (5 bases). Germline assignment: CDR1 SGHVS and CDR2 FNYEAQ. The CDR3 loop spans 15 amino acids. V was trimmed by 5 bases and J by 7 bases, leaving 15 bases between them. The CDR3: CASSADEGQNSPLHF. The CDR3 DNA sequence: TGTGCCAGCAGCGCTGATGAGGGGCAAAATTCACCCCTCCACTTT.

This chain uses TRBV28 with TRBJ1-2; 10 bases map to TRBD1. CDR1 is MDHEN and CDR2 is SYDVKM in the germline V gene. The V segment lost 5 bases and the J segment 8 bases; nucleotides outside the gene matches: 8. The CDR3 runs 14 residues. CDR3 sequence (DNA): TGTGCCAGCAGTCTGGGACAGGGGCCGAGAGGCTACACCTTC. Its translation is CASSLGQGPRGYTF.

The rearrangement joins TRBV4-1 to TRBJ2-5; D possibly uses TRBD1 or TRBD2 (5 bases each). The germline V and J ends were trimmed by 1 base and 3 bases, with 15 bases remaining between them. Germline CDR1 reads MGHRA; CDR2 reads YSYEKL. The CDR3 covers 16 residues. The CDR3: CASSQGRIGDEETQYF. The CDR3 DNA sequence: TGCGCCAGCAGCCAAGGAAGGATAGGGGACGAAGAGACCCAGTACTTC.

This clonotype was seen repeatedly, ten times or more. DNA for the CDR3: TGCAGTGCGTGGGGGGGAGGCTACACCTTC. It encodes CSAWGGGYTF. The rearrangement links TRBV20-1 to TRBJ1-2; maybe TRBD1 (5 bases). There are 10 residues in the CDR3. The V gene lost 6 bases and the J gene lost 8 bases, with 10 bases spanning the gap. From germline, CDR1 is DFQATT and CDR2 SNEGSKA (reference sequence).

The CDR3, as DNA: TGTGCCAGCAGCTTAAGAGGGTCAGGACTCGAGCAGTACGTC. Residues: CASSLRGSGLEQYV. The chain uses TRBV11-2 and TRBJ2-7; the D gene is possibly TRBD2 (5 bases). The V end lost 2 bases, the J end lost 6 bases, and 14 bases lay between the germline ends. Germline V lookup: CDR1 SGHAT, CDR2 FQNNGV. The CDR3 extends over 14 amino acids.

The J gene is TRBJ2-4, the V gene TRBV7-2; 8 nucleotides align to TRBD1. The V and J ends lost 5 bases and 4 bases, in that order; junction bases with no gene match: 16. This CDR3 has 18 residues. Germline CDR1 SGHTA, CDR2 FQGNSA. CDR3 loop: CASSPTVPFRQGKNIQYF. CDR3 DNA: TGTGCCAGCAGCCCTACCGTACCATTTCGACAGGGGAAAAACATTCAGTACTTC.

V gene TRBV12-3 or TRBV12-4 combines with J gene TRBJ2-1, with TRBD2 matching 8 bases. With 5 bases clipped from V and 5 bases from J, the junction kept 11 bases outside the gene matches. The CDR3 sequence is 16 residues long. In DNA, the CDR3 is TGTGCCAGCAGTCCCTCCCATACTAGCGGTAACAATGAGCAGTTCTTC. The encoded protein is CASSPSHTSGNNEQFF.

This clonotype was counted a few times. The chain joins TRBV24-1 to TRBJ2-2; D perhaps matches TRBD1 (5 bases). Germline-derived CDR1 and CDR2 are KGHDR and SFDVKD. This CDR3 is built from 13 residues. V lost 10 bases and J 1 base, leaving 9 bases between the germline ends. The CDR3 region is CATTTGNTGELFF. In nucleotides, the CDR3 is TGTGCCACTACTACAGGGAACACCGGGGAGCTGTTTTTT.

The chain combines TRBV7-6 with TRBJ1-4; 7 bases are a match to TRBD1. The CDR3 length is 17 residues. Germline trimming cut 2 bases from V and 5 bases from J; bases unmatched to any gene: 11. Germline V gene lookup returns CDR1 SGHVS and CDR2 FNYEAQ. The CDR3 region is CASSLSGRGTVNEKLFF. Here the CDR3 DNA reads TGTGCCAGCAGCTTATCGGGTCGAGGGACAGTGAATGAAAAACTGTTTTTT.

There are many counts of this clonotype. The DNA for the CDR3 is TGTGCCAGCAGTTCGGCCTCGACTGGGAGCACTGAAGCTTTCTTT. Its protein is CASSSASTGSTEAFF. This chain joins TRBV28 and TRBJ1-1; D is ambiguous. V lost 4 bases and J 4 bases, leaving 16 bases between the germline ends. The V gene's germline CDR1 is MDHEN and CDR2 SYDVKM. CDR3 length equals 15 residues.

The rearrangement joins TRBV28 to TRBJ2-7; 12 nucleotides match TRBD2. With V trimmed by 3 bases and J by 6 bases, 9 bases remained unmatched. From germline, CDR1 is MDHEN and CDR2 SYDVKM. The CDR3 spans 16 residues. The CDR3 DNA follows: TGTGCCAGCAGTTTCTTGACTAGCGGGAGTCAGAGCGAGCAGTACTTC. Protein: CASSFLTSGSQSEQYF.

In its sample, this clonotype was seen once. The V call is TRBV20-1, the J call TRBJ2-2; D is perhaps TRBD2 (6 bases). The CDR3 runs to 15 residues. V was trimmed by 5 bases and J by 2 bases, leaving 15 bases between them. Germline V gene sequence: CDR1 DFQATT, CDR2 SNEGSKA (reference sequence). The DNA for the CDR3 is TGCAGTGCTTATTCTACTAGCAGAAACACCGGGGAGCTGTTTTTT. Its translation: CSAYSTSRNTGELFF.

The chain uses TRBV7-2 and TRBJ2-2; 8 bases fit TRBD2. Germline V gives CDR1 SGHTA, CDR2 FQGNSA. CDR3 length: 14 amino acids. V shed 7 bases, J shed 3 bases, and the junction held 4 bases outside the gene matches. In nucleotides, the CDR3 is TGTGCCAGCAATCACGGGAGGGACACCGGGGAGCTGTTTTTT. Residues: CASNHGRDTGELFF.